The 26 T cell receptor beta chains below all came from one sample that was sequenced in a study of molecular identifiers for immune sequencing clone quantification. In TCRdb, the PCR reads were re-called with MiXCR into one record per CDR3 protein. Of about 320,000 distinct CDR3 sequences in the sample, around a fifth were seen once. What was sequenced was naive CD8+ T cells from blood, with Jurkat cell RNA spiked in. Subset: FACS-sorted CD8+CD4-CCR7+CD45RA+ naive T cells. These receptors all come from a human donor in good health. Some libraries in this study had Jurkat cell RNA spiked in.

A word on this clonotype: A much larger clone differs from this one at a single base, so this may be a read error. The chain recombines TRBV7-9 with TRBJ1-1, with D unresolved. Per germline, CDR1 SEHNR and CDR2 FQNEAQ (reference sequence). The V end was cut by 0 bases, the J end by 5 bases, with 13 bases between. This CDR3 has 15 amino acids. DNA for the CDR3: TGTGCCAGCAGCTTAGCCTTAGAGACGGCAACTGAAGCTTTCTTT. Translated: CASSLALETATEAFF.

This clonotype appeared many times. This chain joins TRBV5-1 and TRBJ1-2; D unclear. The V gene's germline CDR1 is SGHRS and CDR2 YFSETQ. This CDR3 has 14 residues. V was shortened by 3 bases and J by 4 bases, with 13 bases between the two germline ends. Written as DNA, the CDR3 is TGCGCCAGCAGCTACTCAGTGGAGACCTATGGCTACACCTTC. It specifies CASSYSVETYGYTF.

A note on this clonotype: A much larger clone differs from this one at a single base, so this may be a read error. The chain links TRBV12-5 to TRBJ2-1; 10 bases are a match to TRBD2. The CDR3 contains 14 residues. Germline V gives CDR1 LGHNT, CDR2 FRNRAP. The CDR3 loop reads CASALTSGCLEQFF. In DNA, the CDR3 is TGTGCTAGTGCTTTGACTAGCGGGTGCCTTGAGCAGTTCTTC.

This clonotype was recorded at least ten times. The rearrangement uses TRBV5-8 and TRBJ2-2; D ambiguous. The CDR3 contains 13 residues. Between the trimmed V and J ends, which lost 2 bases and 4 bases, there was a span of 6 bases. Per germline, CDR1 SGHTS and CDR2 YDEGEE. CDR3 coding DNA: TGTGCCAGCAGCTTACGAGTCACCGGGGAGCTGTTTTTT. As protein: CASSLRVTGELFF. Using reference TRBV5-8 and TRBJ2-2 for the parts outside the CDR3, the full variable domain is EAGVTQSPTHLIKTRGQQATLRCSPISGHTSVYWYQQALGLGLQFLLWYDEGEERNRGNFPPRFSGRQFPNYSSELNVNALELEDSALYLCASSLRVTGELFFGEGSRLTVL.

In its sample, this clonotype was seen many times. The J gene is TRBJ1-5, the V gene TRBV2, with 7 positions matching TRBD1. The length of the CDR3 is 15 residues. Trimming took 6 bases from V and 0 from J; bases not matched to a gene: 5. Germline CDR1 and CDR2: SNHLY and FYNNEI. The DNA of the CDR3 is TGTGCCAGCAGGGGACAGATTGATAGCAATCAGCCCCAGCATTTT. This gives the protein CASRGQIDSNQPQHF.

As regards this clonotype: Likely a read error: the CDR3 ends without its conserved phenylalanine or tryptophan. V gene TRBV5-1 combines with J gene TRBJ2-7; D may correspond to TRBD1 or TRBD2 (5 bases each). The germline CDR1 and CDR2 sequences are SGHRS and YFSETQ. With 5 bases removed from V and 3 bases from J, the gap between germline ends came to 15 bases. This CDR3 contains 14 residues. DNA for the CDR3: TGCGCCAGCAGTATCTCGGGGCCCGACTACGAGCAGTACATC. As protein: CASSISGPDYEQYI.

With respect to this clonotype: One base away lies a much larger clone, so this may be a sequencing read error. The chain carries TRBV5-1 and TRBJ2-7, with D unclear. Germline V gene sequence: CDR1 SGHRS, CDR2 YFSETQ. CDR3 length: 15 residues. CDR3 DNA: TGCGCCGGCAGCGCGGCTCTGGGTGGTTCCTACGAGCAGTACTTC. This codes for CAGSAALGGSYEQYF.

The CDR3 is CASSPLVGLASYNEQFF. CDR3 bases: TGTGCCAGCAGCCCGCTCGTGGGGTTGGCGTCCTACAATGAGCAGTTCTTC. The V call is TRBV27, the J call TRBJ2-1; D not resolved. Germline loops: CDR1 MNHEY, CDR2 SMNVEV (reference sequence). The CDR3 is made up of 17 amino acids. Trimming took 6 bases from V and 1 from J, leaving 19 bases between them.

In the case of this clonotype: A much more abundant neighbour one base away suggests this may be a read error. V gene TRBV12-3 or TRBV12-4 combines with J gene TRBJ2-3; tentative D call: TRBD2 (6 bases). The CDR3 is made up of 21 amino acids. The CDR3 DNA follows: TGTGCCAGCGGTTTTTCTCCGGTAAAGATGGGGCAAACCGGCGGGGCAGATACGCAGTATTTT. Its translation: CASGFSPVKMGQTGGADTQYF.

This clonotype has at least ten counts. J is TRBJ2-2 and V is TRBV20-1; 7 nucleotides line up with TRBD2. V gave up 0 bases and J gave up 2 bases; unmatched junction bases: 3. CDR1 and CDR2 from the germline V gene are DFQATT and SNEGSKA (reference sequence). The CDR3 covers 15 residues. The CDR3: CSARDRLANTGELFF. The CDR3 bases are TGCAGTGCTAGAGATAGACTAGCAAACACCGGGGAGCTGTTTTTT.

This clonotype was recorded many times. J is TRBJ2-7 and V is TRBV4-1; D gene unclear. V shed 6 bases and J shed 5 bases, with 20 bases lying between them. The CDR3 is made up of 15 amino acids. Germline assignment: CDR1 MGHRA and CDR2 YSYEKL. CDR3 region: CASSPRSDLRNEQYF. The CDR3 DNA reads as TGCGCCAGCAGTCCCCGCTCGGACCTGAGGAACGAGCAGTACTTC.

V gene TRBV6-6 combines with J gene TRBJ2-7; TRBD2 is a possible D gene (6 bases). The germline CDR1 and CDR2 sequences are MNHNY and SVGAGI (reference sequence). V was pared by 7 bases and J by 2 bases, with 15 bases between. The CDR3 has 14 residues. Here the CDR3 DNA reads TGTGCCAGCACCGAGAGACTAGTCCCCTACGAGCAGTACTTC. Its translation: CASTERLVPYEQYF.

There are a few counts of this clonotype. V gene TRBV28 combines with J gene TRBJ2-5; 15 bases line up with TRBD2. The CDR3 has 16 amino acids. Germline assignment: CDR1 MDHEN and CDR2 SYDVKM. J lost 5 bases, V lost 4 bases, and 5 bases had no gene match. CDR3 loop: CASSWTSGRARETQYF. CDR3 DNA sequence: TGTGCCAGCAGTTGGACTAGCGGGAGGGCCCGTGAGACCCAGTACTTC.

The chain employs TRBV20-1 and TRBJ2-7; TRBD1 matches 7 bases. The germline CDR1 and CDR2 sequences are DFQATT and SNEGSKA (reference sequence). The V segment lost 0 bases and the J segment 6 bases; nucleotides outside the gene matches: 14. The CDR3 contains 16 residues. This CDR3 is CSARDLGDSRYREQYF. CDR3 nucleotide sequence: TGCAGTGCTAGAGATCTAGGGGACAGTCGGTACCGCGAGCAGTACTTC.

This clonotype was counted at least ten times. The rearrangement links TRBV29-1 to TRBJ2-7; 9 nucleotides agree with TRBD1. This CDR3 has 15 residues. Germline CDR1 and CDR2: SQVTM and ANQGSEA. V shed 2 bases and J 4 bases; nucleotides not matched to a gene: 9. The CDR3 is CSVELRDRVLYEQYF. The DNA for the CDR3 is TGCAGCGTTGAACTTCGGGACAGGGTTTTGTACGAGCAGTACTTC.

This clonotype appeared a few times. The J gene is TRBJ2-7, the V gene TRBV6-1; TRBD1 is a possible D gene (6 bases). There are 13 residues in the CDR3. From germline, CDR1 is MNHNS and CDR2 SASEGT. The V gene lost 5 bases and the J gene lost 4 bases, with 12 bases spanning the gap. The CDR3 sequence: CASSSDSLYEQYF. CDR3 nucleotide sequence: TGTGCCAGCAGTTCGGACAGTTTGTACGAGCAGTACTTC.

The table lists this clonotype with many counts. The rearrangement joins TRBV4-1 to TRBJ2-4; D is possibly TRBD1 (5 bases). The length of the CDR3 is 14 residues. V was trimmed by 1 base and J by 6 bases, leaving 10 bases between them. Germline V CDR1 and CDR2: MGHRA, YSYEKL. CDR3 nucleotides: TGCGCCAGCAGCCAAGTCATAGGGGCAAACATTCAGTACTTC. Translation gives CASSQVIGANIQYF.

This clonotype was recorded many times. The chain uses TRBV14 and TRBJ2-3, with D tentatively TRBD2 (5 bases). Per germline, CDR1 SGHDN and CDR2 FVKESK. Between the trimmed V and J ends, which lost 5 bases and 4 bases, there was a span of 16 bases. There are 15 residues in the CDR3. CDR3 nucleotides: TGTGCCAGCAGCGAGAATAGTTGGGGAGCAGATACGCAGTATTTT. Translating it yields CASSENSWGADTQYF.

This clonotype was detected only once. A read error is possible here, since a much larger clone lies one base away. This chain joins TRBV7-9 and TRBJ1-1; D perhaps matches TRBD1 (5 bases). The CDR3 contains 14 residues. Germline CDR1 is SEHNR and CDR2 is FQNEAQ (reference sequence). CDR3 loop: CVSSFARGGTEAFF. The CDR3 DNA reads TGTGTCAGCAGCTTCGCGCGGGGGGGCACTGAAGCTTTCTTT.

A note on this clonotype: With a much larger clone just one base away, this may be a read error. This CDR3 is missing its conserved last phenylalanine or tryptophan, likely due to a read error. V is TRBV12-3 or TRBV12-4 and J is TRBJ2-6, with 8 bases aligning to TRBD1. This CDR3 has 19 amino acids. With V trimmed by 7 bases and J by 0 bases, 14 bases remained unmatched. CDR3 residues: CASIGGRGQGVSGANVLTS. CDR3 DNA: TGTGCCAGCATCGGGGGTCGAGGACAGGGCGTCTCTGGGGCCAACGTCCTGACTTCC.

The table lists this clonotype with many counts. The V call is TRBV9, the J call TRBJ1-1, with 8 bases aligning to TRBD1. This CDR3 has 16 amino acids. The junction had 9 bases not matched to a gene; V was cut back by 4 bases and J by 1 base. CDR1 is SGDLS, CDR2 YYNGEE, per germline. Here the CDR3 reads CASSFSMDRANTEAFF. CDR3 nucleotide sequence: TGTGCCAGCAGCTTTAGTATGGACAGGGCGAACACTGAAGCTTTCTTT.

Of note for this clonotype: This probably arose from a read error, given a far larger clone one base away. This chain's CDR3 is CASSFGMNTEAFF. In nucleotides, the CDR3 is TGTGCCAGCAGTTTCGGGATGAACACTGAAGCTTTCTTT. This chain joins TRBV27 and TRBJ1-1; D is undetermined. Germline V lookup: CDR1 MNHEY, CDR2 SMNVEV (reference sequence). The CDR3 runs 13 residues. Trimming took off 3 bases at V and 0 bases at J, with 5 bases between the two ends.

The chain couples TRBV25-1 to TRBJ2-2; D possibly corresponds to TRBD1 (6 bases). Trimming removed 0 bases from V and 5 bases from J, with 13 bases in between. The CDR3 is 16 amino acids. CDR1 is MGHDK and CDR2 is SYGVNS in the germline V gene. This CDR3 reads CASSEYNRVETGELFF. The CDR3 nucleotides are TGTGCCAGCAGTGAATACAACAGGGTGGAGACCGGGGAGCTGTTTTTT. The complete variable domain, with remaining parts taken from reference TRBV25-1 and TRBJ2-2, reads EADIYQTPRYLVIGTGKKITLECSQTMGHDKMYWYQQDPGMELHLIHYSYGVNSTEKGDLSSESTVSRIRTEHFPLTLESARPSHTSQYLCASSEYNRVETGELFFGEGSRLTVL.

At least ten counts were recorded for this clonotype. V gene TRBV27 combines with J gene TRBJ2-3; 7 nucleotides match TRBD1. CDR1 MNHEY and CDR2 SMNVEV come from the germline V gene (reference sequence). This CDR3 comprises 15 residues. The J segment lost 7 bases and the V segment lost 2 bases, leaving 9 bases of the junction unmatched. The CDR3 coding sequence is TGTGCCAGCAGTTTAGGGCAGGGGGTAATGAATACGCAGTATTTT. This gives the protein CASSLGQGVMNTQYF.

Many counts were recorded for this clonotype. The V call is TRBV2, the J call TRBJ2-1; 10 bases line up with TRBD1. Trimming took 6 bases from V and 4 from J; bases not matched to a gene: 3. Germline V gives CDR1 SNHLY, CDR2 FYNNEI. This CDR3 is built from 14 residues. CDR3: CASRVGQGYNEQFF. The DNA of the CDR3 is TGTGCCAGCAGAGTGGGACAGGGGTACAATGAGCAGTTCTTC.

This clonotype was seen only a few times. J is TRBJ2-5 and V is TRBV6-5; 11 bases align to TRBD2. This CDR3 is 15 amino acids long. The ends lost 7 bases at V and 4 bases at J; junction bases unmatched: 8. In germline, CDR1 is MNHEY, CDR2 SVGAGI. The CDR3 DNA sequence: TGTGCCAGCACCACACTAGCGGGAGTTGGAGAGACCCAGTACTTC. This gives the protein CASTTLAGVGETQYF.